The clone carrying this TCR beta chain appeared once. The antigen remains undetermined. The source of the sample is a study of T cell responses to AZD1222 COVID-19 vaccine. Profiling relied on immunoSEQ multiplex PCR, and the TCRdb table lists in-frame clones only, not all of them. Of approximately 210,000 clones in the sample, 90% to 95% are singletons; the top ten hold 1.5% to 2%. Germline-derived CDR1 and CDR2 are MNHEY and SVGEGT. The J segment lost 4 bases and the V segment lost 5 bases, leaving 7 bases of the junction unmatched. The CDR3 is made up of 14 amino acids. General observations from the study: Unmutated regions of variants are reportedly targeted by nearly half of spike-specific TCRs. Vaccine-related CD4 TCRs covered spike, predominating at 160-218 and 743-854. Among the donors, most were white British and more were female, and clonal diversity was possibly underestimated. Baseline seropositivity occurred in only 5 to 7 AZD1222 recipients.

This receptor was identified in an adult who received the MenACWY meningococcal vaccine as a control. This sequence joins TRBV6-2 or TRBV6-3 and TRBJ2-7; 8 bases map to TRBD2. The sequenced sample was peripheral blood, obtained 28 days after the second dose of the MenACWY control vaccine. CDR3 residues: CASSPGTSIYEQYF. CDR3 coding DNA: TGTGCCAGCAGTCCCGGGACTAGTATATACGAGCAGTACTTC.